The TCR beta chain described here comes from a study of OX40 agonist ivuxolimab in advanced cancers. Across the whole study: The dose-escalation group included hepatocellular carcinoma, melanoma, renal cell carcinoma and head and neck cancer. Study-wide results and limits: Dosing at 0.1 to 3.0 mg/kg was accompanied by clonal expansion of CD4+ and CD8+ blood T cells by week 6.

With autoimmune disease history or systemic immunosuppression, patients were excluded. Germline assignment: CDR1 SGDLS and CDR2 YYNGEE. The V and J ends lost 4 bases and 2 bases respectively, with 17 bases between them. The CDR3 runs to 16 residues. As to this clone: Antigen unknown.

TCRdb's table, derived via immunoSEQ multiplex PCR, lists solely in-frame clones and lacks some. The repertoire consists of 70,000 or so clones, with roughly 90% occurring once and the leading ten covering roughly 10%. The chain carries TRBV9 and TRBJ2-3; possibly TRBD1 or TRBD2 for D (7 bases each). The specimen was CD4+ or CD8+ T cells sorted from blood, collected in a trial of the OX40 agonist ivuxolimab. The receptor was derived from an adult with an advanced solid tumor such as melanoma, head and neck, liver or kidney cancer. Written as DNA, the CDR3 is TGTGCCAGCAGCCCTTGGGGGGGACAGATCACAGATACGCAGTATTTT. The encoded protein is CASSPWGGQITDTQYF. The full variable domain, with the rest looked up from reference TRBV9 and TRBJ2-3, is DSGVTQTPKHLITATGQRVTLRCSPRSGDLSVYWYQQSLDQGLQFLIQYYNGEERAKGNILERFSAQQFPDLHSELNLSSLELGDSALYFCASSPWGGQITDTQYFGPGTRLTVL.